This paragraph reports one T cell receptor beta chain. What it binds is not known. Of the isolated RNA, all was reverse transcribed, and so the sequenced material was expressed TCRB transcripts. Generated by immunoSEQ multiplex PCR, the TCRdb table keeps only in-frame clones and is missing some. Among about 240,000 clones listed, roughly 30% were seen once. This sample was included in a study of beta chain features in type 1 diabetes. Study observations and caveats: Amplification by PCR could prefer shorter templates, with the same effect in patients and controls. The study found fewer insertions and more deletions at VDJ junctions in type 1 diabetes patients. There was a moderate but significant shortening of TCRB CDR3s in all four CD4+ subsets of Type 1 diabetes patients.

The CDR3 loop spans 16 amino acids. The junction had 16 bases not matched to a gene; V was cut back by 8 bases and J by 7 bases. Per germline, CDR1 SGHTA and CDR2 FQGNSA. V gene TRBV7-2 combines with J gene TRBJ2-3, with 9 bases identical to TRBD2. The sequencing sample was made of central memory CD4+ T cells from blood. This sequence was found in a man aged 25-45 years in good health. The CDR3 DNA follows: TGTGCCAGCGGTCCCTCTTTAGCGGGAGTGCGATATACGCAGTATTTT. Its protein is CASGPSLAGVRYTQYF.